This T cell receptor beta chain was captured by sequencing in a study of identifying expanded T cells in peripheral blood. The study, taken as a whole, reports: Over two and four weeks, about 16 and 19 clones changed, versus roughly 1.2 between replicates.

The assay was immunoSEQ multiplex PCR, and TCRdb's table has in-frame clones only and misses some. The sample consists of some 120,000 clones, approximately 84% of them appearing once. This clone has a single count. Its target is unknown. The CDR3 is made up of 12 amino acids. Germline assignment: CDR1 SQVTM and CDR2 ANQGSEA. V gave up 7 bases and J gave up 10 bases, with 19 bases separating them. Sample: blood. This chain uses TRBV29-1 with TRBJ1-1; D remains unclear. This clonotype was obtained from a person aged 18 to 75 in good health. The DNA for the CDR3 is TGCAGCGGGGGAGAAACTCTCCGGGGAGCTTTCTTT. As protein: CSGGETLRGAFF.